The following is a T cell receptor (beta chain) sequence with its context. What it recognizes is unknown. This CDR3 has 14 amino acids. Germline values: CDR1 KGHDR, CDR2 SFDVKD. The V end was cut by 3 bases, the J end by 6 bases, with 14 bases between. TCRdb processed the 5' RACE reads anew with MiXCR; each CDR3 protein has one entry. The data hold 25,000 to 35,000 distinct CDR3 sequences, with about 14% observed a single time. These data come from a study of CD8 T cells in ankylosing spondylitis. Findings and caveats of the study: Characteristic, it appeared, of ankylosing spondylitis blood was a TCR beta motif of eight highly homologous variants. Enrichment of disease-linked clones was reportedly significant in matched ankylosing spondylitis synovial fluid.

Sequencing was done on a sample of blood. V usage is TRBV24-1 and J usage is TRBJ2-7; D gene ambiguous. The origin of this receptor is a male donor with ankylosing spondylitis or in good health (not recorded which). The CDR3 DNA follows: TGTGCCACCAGTGATCCCGGACGGTCCGCCGAGCAGTACTTC. Translating gives CATSDPGRSAEQYF.